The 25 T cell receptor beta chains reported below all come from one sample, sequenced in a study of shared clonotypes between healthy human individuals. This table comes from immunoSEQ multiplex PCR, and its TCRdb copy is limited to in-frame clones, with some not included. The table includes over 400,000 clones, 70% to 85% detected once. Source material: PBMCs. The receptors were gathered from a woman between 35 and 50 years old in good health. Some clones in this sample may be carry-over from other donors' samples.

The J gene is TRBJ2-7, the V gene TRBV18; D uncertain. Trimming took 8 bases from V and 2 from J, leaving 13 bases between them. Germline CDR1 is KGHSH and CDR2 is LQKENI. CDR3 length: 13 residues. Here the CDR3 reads CASTSPAPYEQYF. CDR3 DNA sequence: TGTGCCAGCACGTCACCGGCCCCCTACGAGCAGTACTTC.

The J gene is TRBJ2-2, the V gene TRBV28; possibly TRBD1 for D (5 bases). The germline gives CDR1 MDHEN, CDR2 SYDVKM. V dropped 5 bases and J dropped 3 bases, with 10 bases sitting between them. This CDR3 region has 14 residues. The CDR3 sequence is CASSTQGYTGELFF. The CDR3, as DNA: TGTGCCAGCAGTACCCAGGGATACACCGGGGAGCTGTTTTTT.

The CDR3, as DNA: TGTGCCAGCAGCCCAGGGGGGTCAGGGGTCTCCTACGAGCAGTACTTC. Its translation: CASSPGGSGVSYEQYF. The chain combines TRBV11-2 with TRBJ2-7, with TRBD1 as a possible D gene (7 bases). This CDR3 has 16 amino acids. In germline, CDR1 is SGHAT, CDR2 FQNNGV. V lost 5 bases and J 0 bases, leaving 17 bases between the germline ends.

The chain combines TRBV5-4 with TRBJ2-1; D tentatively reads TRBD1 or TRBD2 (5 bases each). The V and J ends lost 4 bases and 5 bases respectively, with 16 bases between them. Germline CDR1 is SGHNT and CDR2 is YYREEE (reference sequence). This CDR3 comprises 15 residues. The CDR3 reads CASSDFRGLNNEQFF. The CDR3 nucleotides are TGTGCCAGCAGCGATTTCCGGGGCCTAAACAATGAGCAGTTCTTC. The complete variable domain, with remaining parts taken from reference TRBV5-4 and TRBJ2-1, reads ETGVTQSPTHLIKTRGQQVTLRCSSQSGHNTVSWYQQALGQGPQFIFQYYREEENGRGNFPPRFSGLQFPNYSSELNVNALELDDSALYLCASSDFRGLNNEQFFGPGTRLTVL.

The CDR3 nucleotides read TGTGCCAGCAGTTTCGGGGAAGGAAACGAGCAGTACTTC. As protein: CASSFGEGNEQYF. The chain carries TRBV27 and TRBJ2-7; weak D call: TRBD2 (5 bases). The CDR3 has 13 amino acids. The V gene lost 3 bases and the J gene lost 5 bases, with 11 bases spanning the gap. From germline, CDR1 is MNHEY and CDR2 SMNVEV (reference sequence).

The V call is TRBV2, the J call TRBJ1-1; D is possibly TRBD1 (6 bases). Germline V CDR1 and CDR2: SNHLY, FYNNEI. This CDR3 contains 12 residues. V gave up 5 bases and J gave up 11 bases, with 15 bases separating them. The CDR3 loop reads CASSLEGHSAFF. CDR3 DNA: TGTGCCAGCAGTTTAGAGGGACATTCGGCTTTCTTT.

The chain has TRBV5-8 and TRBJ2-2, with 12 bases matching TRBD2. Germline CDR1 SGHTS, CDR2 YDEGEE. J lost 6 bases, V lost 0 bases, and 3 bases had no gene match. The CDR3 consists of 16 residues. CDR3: CASSLGLAGASGELFF. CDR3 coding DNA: TGTGCCAGCAGCTTGGGACTAGCGGGAGCGTCCGGGGAGCTGTTTTTT.

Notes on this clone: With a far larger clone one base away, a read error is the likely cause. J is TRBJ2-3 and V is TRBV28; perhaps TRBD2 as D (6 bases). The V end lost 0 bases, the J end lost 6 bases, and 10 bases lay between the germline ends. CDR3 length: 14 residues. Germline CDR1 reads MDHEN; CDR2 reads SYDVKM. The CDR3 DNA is TGTGCCAGCAGTTTATGGCCCCGGGGGGATACGCAGTATTTT. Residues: CASSLWPRGDTQYF.

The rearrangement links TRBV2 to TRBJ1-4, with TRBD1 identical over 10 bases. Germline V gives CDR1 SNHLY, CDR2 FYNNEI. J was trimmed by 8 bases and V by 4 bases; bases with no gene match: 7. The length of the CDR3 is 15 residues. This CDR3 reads CASSARQGAREKLFF. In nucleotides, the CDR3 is TGTGCCAGCAGTGCCCGACAGGGGGCGCGGGAAAAACTGTTTTTT.

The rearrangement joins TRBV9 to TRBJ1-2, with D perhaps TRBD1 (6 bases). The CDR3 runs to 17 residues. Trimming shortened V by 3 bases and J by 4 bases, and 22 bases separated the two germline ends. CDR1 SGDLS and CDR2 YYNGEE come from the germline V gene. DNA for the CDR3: TGTGCCAGCAGCGCCTTCTTGCCGGACAGCCACTCCTATGGCTACACCTTC. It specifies CASSAFLPDSHSYGYTF.

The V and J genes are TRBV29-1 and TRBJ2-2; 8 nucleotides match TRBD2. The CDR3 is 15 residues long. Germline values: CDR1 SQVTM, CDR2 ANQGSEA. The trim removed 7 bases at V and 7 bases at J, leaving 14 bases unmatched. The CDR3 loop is CSAGGPAGDFGELFF. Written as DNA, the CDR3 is TGCAGCGCGGGGGGGCCAGCGGGAGATTTCGGGGAGCTGTTTTTT.

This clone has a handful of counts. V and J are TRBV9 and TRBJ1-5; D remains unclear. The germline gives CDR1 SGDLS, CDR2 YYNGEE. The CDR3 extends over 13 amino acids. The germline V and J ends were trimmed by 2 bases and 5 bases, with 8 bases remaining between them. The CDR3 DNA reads TGTGCCAGCAGCGTCTTTCTCGATCAGCCCCAGCATTTT. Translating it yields CASSVFLDQPQHF.

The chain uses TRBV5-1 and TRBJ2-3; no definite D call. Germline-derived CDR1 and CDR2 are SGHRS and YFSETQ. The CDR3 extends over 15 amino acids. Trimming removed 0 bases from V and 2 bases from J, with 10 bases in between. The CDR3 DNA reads TGCGCCAGCAGCTTGGAGAGTATCTTCACAGATACGCAGTATTTT. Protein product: CASSLESIFTDTQYF.

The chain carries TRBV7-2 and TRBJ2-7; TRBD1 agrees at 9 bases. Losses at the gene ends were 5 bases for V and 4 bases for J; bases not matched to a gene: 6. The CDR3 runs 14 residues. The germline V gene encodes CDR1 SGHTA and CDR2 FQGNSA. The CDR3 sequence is CASSSWTGVYEQYF. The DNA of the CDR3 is TGTGCCAGCAGCAGCTGGACAGGGGTTTACGAGCAGTACTTC.

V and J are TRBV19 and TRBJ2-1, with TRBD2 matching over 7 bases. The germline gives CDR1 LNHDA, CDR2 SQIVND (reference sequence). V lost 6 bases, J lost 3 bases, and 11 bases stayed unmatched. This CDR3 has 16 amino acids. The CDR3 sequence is CASSSIPSGNYNEQFF. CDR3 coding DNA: TGTGCCAGTAGCTCGATCCCTAGCGGAAACTACAATGAGCAGTTCTTC. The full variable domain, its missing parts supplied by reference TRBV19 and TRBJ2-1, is DGGITQSPKYLFRKEGQNVTLSCEQNLNHDAMYWYRQDPGQGLRLIYYSQIVNDFQKGDIAEGYSVSREKKESFPLTVTSAQKNPTAFYLCASSSIPSGNYNEQFFGPGTRLTVL.

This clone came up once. CDR3 amino acids: CASSDDGTAYNEQFF. The CDR3 DNA follows: TGTGCCAGCAGCGATGACGGGACAGCCTACAATGAGCAGTTCTTC. The chain joins TRBV7-2 to TRBJ2-1, with 7 nucleotides matching TRBD1. The trim removed 5 bases at V and 2 bases at J, leaving 6 bases unmatched. The CDR3 has 15 residues. CDR1 and CDR2 (germline): SGHTA, FQGNSA.

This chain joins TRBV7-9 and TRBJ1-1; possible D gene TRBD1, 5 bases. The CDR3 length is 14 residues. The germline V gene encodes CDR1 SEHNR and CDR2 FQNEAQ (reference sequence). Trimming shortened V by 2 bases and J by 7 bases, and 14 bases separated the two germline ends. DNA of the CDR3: TGTGCCAGCAGCTTAAACTTCATGGGGGATGAAGCTTTCTTT. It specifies CASSLNFMGDEAFF.

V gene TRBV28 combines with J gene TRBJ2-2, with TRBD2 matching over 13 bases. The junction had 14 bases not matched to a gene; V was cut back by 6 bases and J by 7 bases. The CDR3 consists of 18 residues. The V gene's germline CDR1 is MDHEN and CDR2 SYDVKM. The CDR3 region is CASSPPGGLAGPGGELFF. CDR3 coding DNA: TGTGCCAGCAGCCCCCCTGGGGGACTAGCGGGACCTGGCGGGGAGCTGTTTTTT. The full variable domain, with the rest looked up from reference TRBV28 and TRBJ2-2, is DVKVTQSSRYLVKRTGEKVFLECVQDMDHENMFWYRQDPGLGLRLIYFSYDVKMKEKGDIPEGYSVSREKKERFSLILESASTNQTSMYLCASSPPGGLAGPGGELFFGEGSRLTVL.

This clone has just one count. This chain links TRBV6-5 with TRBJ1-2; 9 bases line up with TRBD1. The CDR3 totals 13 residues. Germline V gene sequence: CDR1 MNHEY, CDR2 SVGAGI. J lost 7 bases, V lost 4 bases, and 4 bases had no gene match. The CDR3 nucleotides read TGTGCCAGCAGTTTGGGACAGGGCTCTGGCTACACCTTC. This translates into CASSLGQGSGYTF.

The CDR3 DNA reads TGTGCCAGCAGTAGAGGACAGGGGGCTGCAGCTTTCTTT. Encoded protein: CASSRGQGAAAFF. The rearrangement links TRBV27 to TRBJ1-1, with 11 bases identical to TRBD1. CDR3 size: 13 residues. The junction had 6 bases not matched to a gene; V was cut back by 5 bases and J by 10 bases. Per germline, CDR1 MNHEY and CDR2 SMNVEV (reference sequence).

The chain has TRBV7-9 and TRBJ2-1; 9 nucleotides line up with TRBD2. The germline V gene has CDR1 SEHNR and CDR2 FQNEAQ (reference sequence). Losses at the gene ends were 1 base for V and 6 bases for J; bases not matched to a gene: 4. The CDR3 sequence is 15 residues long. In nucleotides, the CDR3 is TGTGCCAGCAGCTTAGGTAGCGGGAGTCTCAATGAGCAGTTCTTC. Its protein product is CASSLGSGSLNEQFF.

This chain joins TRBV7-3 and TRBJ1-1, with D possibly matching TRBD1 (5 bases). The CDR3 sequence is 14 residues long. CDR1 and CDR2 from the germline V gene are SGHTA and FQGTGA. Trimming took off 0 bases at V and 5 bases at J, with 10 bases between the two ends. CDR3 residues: CASSLTGEETEAFF. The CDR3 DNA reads TGTGCCAGCAGCTTAACAGGGGAGGAAACTGAAGCTTTCTTT.

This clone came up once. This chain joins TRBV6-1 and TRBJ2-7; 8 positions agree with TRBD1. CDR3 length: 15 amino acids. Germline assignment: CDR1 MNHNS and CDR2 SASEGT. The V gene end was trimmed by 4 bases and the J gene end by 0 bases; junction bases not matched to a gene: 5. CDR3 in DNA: TGTGCCAGCAGTGGCTCACAGGGGGTCTCCTACGAGCAGTACTTC. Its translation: CASSGSQGVSYEQYF.

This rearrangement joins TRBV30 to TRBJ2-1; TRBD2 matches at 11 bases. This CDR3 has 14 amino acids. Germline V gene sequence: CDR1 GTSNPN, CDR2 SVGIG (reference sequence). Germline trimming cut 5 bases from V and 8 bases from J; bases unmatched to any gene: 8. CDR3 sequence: CAWVKLAGAHEQFF. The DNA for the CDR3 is TGTGCCTGGGTCAAACTAGCGGGAGCCCATGAGCAGTTCTTC.

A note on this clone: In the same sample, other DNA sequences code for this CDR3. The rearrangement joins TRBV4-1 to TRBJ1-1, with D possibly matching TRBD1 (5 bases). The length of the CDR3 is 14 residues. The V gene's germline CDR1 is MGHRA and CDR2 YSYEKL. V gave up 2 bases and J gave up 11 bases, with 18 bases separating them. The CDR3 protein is CASSQTGTSLHAFF. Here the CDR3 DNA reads TGCGCCAGCAGCCAAACCGGGACCTCACTCCATGCTTTCTTT.